The 17 T cell receptor beta chains in this list originate from one sample, sequenced in a study of blood T cell repertoires in COVID-19. The protocol was immunoSEQ multiplex PCR, while the TCRdb copy is restricted to in-frame clones and leaves out a portion. The repertoire has about 220,000 clones, roughly 85% of them found once; the top ten carry approximately 2.6%. The specimen sequenced was peripheral blood. The receptor source for this set is a man between 50 and 59 years old who had recovered from COVID-19.

V and J are TRBV18 and TRBJ2-3; 8 positions agree with TRBD1. This CDR3 has 17 residues. Germline V gene sequence: CDR1 KGHSH, CDR2 LQKENI. V shed 5 bases, J shed 1 base, and the junction held 11 bases outside the gene matches. The CDR3 protein is CASSALGQGRRTDTQYF. CDR3 nucleotide sequence: TGTGCCAGCTCAGCCCTCGGACAGGGACGTCGCACAGATACGCAGTATTTT.

As regards this clone: Within the sample, other DNA sequences also encode this same CDR3. This chain links TRBV5-8 with TRBJ2-3; D possibly corresponds to TRBD1 (5 bases). Germline-derived CDR1 and CDR2 are SGHTS and YDEGEE. The ends were cut back, 1 base at V and 1 base at J, with 7 bases in the middle. This CDR3 has 14 amino acids. Here the CDR3 DNA reads TGTGCCAGCAGCTTGCAGGGTGGCACAGATACGCAGTATTTT. Translation gives CASSLQGGTDTQYF.

The chain joins TRBV2 to TRBJ2-2, with 7 bases that match TRBD2. This CDR3 has 15 amino acids. CDR1 is SNHLY and CDR2 is FYNNEI in the germline V gene. Losses at the gene ends were 1 base for V and 7 bases for J; bases not matched to a gene: 6. This chain's CDR3 is CASSEGGRAFGELFF. The CDR3 DNA follows: TGTGCCAGCAGTGAAGGTGGGAGGGCATTCGGGGAGCTGTTTTTT.

This chain links TRBV5-4 with TRBJ2-1; 10 bases fit TRBD2. V shed 4 bases and J 2 bases; nucleotides not matched to a gene: 6. CDR3 size: 16 residues. CDR1 is SGHNT, CDR2 YYREEE, per germline (reference sequence). The CDR3 spells CASSDKTSGPYNEQFF. CDR3 DNA: TGTGCCAGCAGCGATAAGACTAGCGGGCCCTACAATGAGCAGTTCTTC.

The rearrangement uses TRBV6-2 or TRBV6-3 and TRBJ2-7; 8 bases are a match to TRBD2. The CDR3 contains 16 residues. Germline V lookup: CDR1 MNHEY, CDR2 SVGEGT. V shed 6 bases and J 3 bases; nucleotides not matched to a gene: 13. CDR3 sequence (DNA): TGTGCCAGCAGCCCTAGAGCGGACGGGGGGGTCTACGAGCAGTACTTC. Translated, it gives CASSPRADGGVYEQYF.

The gene calls are TRBV9 and TRBJ2-7; 14 bases match TRBD2. Germline CDR1 is SGDLS and CDR2 is YYNGEE. V lost 4 bases to trimming and J lost 3 bases; unmatched junction nucleotides: 12. The CDR3 is 18 amino acids. CDR3 residues: CASSSHSGTSGSLYEQYF. The CDR3 DNA is TGTGCCAGCAGCTCCCACTCCGGGACTAGCGGGAGTCTCTACGAGCAGTACTTC.

J is TRBJ2-1 and V is TRBV7-9; the D gene is possibly TRBD2 (5 bases). V was trimmed by 0 bases and J by 4 bases, leaving 13 bases between them. The CDR3 spans 16 residues. Germline V gene sequence: CDR1 SEHNR, CDR2 FQNEAQ (reference sequence). The CDR3 nucleotides are TGTGCCAGCAGCTTAGCGCGGCCGACGGGATACAATGAGCAGTTCTTC. Its translation is CASSLARPTGYNEQFF.

The CDR3 loop is CASGLALTSGTVSGELFF. The CDR3 coding sequence is TGTGCTAGTGGTTTGGCACTGACTAGCGGGACTGTTAGCGGGGAGCTGTTTTTT. J is TRBJ2-2 and V is TRBV12-5; 11 bases agree with TRBD2. Per germline, CDR1 LGHNT and CDR2 FRNRAP. This CDR3 contains 18 residues. The V gene end was trimmed by 1 base and the J gene end by 7 bases; junction bases not matched to a gene: 11.

The chain couples TRBV6-2 or TRBV6-3 to TRBJ2-1; 14 bases agree with TRBD2. The CDR3 covers 17 residues. Germline assignment: CDR1 MNHEY and CDR2 SVGEGT. V shed 2 bases, J shed 0 bases, and the junction held 0 bases outside the gene matches. CDR3 DNA sequence: TGTGCCAGCAGTTACGGGACTAGCGGGGGCTCCTACAATGAGCAGTTCTTC. Residues: CASSYGTSGGSYNEQFF.

CDR3 sequence reads: CASSRGLAESDTQYF. The CDR3 bases are TGTGCCAGCAGTAGGGGACTAGCGGAGTCAGATACGCAGTATTTT. This chain uses TRBV27 with TRBJ2-3; 11 nucleotides agree with TRBD2. CDR1 MNHEY and CDR2 SMNVEV come from the germline V gene (reference sequence). Trimming at V came to 5 bases and at J to 4 bases, leaving 5 bases not matched to a gene. CDR3 size: 15 residues.

The V gene is TRBV29-1, the J gene TRBJ1-3; D possibly corresponds to TRBD1 (5 bases). CDR1 and CDR2 from the germline V gene are SQVTM and ANQGSEA. Trimming shortened V by 7 bases and J by 4 bases, and 14 bases separated the two germline ends. The CDR3 extends over 13 amino acids. CDR3 coding DNA: TGCAGCGCTGGGTGGGGCTCAGGAAACACCATATATTTT. This sequence encodes CSAGWGSGNTIYF.

V and J are TRBV2 and TRBJ2-7; D might be TRBD2 (5 bases). Per germline, CDR1 SNHLY and CDR2 FYNNEI. This CDR3 comprises 15 residues. V lost 10 bases, J lost 0 bases, and 19 bases lay in between. The CDR3 region is CAIPRRAGFSYEQYF. CDR3 bases: TGTGCCATCCCCCGTCGGGCGGGTTTCTCCTACGAGCAGTACTTC.

This rearrangement joins TRBV28 to TRBJ1-1, with D uncertain. The CDR3 has 13 residues. Germline CDR1 MDHEN, CDR2 SYDVKM. Trimming removed 2 bases from V and 4 bases from J, with 8 bases in between. The CDR3 sequence: CASSLGGVTEAFF. CDR3 bases: TGTGCCAGCAGTTTAGGCGGGGTCACTGAAGCTTTCTTT.

The chain links TRBV19 to TRBJ2-6; no firm D call. The germline CDR1 and CDR2 sequences are LNHDA and SQIVND (reference sequence). The length of the CDR3 is 15 residues. With 1 base removed from V and 1 base from J, the gap between germline ends came to 5 bases. CDR3 amino acids: CASSIARSGANVLTF. The CDR3 DNA is TGTGCCAGTAGTATAGCCCGGTCTGGGGCCAACGTCCTGACTTTC.

This clone came up a few times. This chain uses TRBV27 with TRBJ1-6, with a possible D match to TRBD1 (6 bases). Deletions cut 4 bases from V and 8 bases from J, with 12 bases between. This CDR3 has 14 amino acids. CDR1 and CDR2 from the germline V gene are MNHEY and SMNVEV (reference sequence). In DNA form, the CDR3 reads TGTGCCAGCAGTTCCGGGACACCGTATTCACCCCTCCACTTT. This encodes CASSSGTPYSPLHF.

The CDR3 spells CASSPGGGLALEQFF. The DNA of the CDR3 is TGTGCCAGCAGCCCTGGAGGGGGACTAGCGCTTGAGCAGTTCTTC. This chain uses TRBV9 with TRBJ2-1; 10 bases are a match to TRBD2. The CDR3 spans 15 residues. CDR1 is SGDLS and CDR2 is YYNGEE in the germline V gene. V lost 4 bases, J lost 9 bases, and 10 bases stayed unmatched.

The rearrangement joins TRBV27 to TRBJ2-7; maybe TRBD1 (5 bases). The germline V gene has CDR1 MNHEY and CDR2 SMNVEV (reference sequence). The CDR3 is 13 residues long. V was pared by 8 bases and J by 0 bases, with 11 bases between. CDR3 loop: CASRQLSSYEQYF. CDR3 DNA: TGTGCCAGCCGACAGTTGAGCTCCTACGAGCAGTACTTC.